This TCR beta chain was captured by sequencing in a study of cytomegalovirus exposure and HLA in healthy donors. Germline CDR1 and CDR2: MRHNA and SNTAGT. This CDR3 comprises 13 residues. 13 Jbeta primers and 60 Vbeta primers were used for the PCR. The table came from immunoSEQ multiplex PCR; TCRdb's copy has only in-frame clones and leaves some out. The sample shows about 120,000 clones, approximately 82% of them seen only once. This clone turned up a few times. At one boundary the junction diverges from the germline segment, which might be a read error. The receptor's source is a man under 40 in good health and CMV-seropositive. The sequenced sample was PBMCs. The chain couples TRBV6-4 to TRBJ2-3; D gene uncertain. The CDR3 spells CATSLTETDTQYF. Written as DNA, the CDR3 is TGTGCCACCAGTCTGACTGAAACAGATACGCAGTATTTT.